The 11 T cell receptor beta chains below all came from one sample that was sequenced in a study of T cells expressing NK-cell markers. TCRdb re-called the 5' RACE reads; every CDR3 protein appears as one record, without DNA. The specimen's table records hundreds of thousands of distinct CDR3 sequences. Source material: blood T cells: a sorted CD56 or NKG2C T cell subset, CD4+ or CD8+ T cells, or bulk PBMC T cells (not recorded which). Receptor source: a young man in good health.

V gene TRBV5-1 combines with J gene TRBJ2-2; the TCRdb call, TRBD1, lacks DNA for checking. CDR3 length: 16 amino acids. Germline V gene data show CDR1 as SGHRS and CDR2 as YFSETQ. The CDR3 sequence is CASSLDGQGSIGELFF.

The gene calls are TRBV7-7 and TRBJ2-1; TCRdb gives TRBD1 as the D gene, but with no DNA this cannot be confirmed. Germline CDR1 and CDR2: SSHAT and FNYEAQ (reference sequence). CDR3 length: 18 amino acids. The CDR3 reads CASSLALAGAPGDNEQFF. The whole variable domain, filled in from reference TRBV7-7 and TRBJ2-1, reads GAGVSQSPRYKVTKRGQDVTLRCDPISSHATLYWYQQALGQGPEFLTYFNYEAQPDKSGLPSDRFSAERPEGSISTLTIQRTEQRDSAMYRCASSLALAGAPGDNEQFFGPGTRLTVL.

The rearrangement joins TRBV18 to TRBJ1-4. This CDR3 comprises 12 residues. CDR1 is KGHSH and CDR2 is LQKENI in the germline V gene. The CDR3 loop is CASSPKNEKLFF.

The chain carries TRBV6-5 and TRBJ2-1; TCRdb calls TRBD2, which cannot be checked without DNA. Germline assignment: CDR1 MNHEY and CDR2 SVGAGI. There are 15 residues in the CDR3. The CDR3 loop reads CASSPKRESIREQFF.

This chain links TRBV7-9 with TRBJ2-1; checking the TCRdb D call of TRBD2 is not possible without DNA. The CDR3 length is 16 residues. Germline CDR1 is SEHNR and CDR2 is FQNEAQ (reference sequence). The CDR3 here is CASSLVPSGLYDEQFF.

The chain joins TRBV10-3 to TRBJ2-2. The length of the CDR3 is 14 residues. Germline-derived CDR1 and CDR2 are ENHRY and SYGVKD. CDR3 amino acids: CAISESAGTGELFF.

The chain joins TRBV7-9 to TRBJ2-1. The V gene's germline CDR1 is SEHNR and CDR2 FQNEAQ (reference sequence). The CDR3 spans 15 residues. The CDR3 sequence is CASSLEWGSYNEQFF.

The chain has TRBV15 and TRBJ2-5. The CDR3 is made up of 13 amino acids. From germline, CDR1 is LNHNV and CDR2 YYDKDF (reference sequence). This CDR3 reads CATSRDKAETQYF.

The J gene is TRBJ2-7, the V gene TRBV18; as DNA is missing, the TRBD2 call by TCRdb cannot be tested. This CDR3 has 13 residues. Looked up from germline, CDR1 is KGHSH and CDR2 is LQKENI. CDR3 region: CASSPWTSNEQYF.

This chain uses TRBV4-3 with TRBJ2-2; checking the TCRdb D call of TRBD1 is not possible without DNA. Germline V CDR1 and CDR2: LGHNA, YSLEER. This CDR3 contains 17 residues. This CDR3 is CASSQYQSGGEGGELFF.

V is TRBV11-2 and J is TRBJ2-3. Germline CDR1 and CDR2: SGHAT and FQNNGV. This CDR3 is 15 amino acids long. The CDR3 spells CASSLGVEIRAAQYF.